This T cell receptor (beta chain) stems from a study of blood T cell repertoires in COVID-19. Participant age was roughly 18 to 90 years, and participants resided in fewer than 30 US areas. In the study's own analysis: Amplification with reference gene primers provided the estimates of nucleated cell counts. The repertoire was sequenced with immunoSEQ multiplex PCR; TCRdb's copy has only in-frame clones and lacks some. That table furnishes V, J and clone size, whereas the DNA furnished D and trimming. The repertoire holds 250,000 to 300,000 clones, roughly 87% seen once, with approximately 1% in the top ten. CDR3 length equals 13 residues. The germline V gene has CDR1 PRHDT and CDR2 FYEKMQ (reference sequence). Trimming shortened V by 5 bases and J by 12 bases, and 17 bases separated the two germline ends.

This TCR came from a woman under 40 who had recovered from COVID-19. V is TRBV13 and J is TRBJ1-5, with D hard to call. The sample consisted of PBMCs or T cells enriched from blood (not recorded which). CDR3 DNA: TGTGCCAGCAGCACCCAGGACTCTCCCGTCCAGCATTTT. It specifies CASSTQDSPVQHF.